This T cell receptor beta chain is drawn from a study of blood T cell repertoires in COVID-19. Study-wide context: Researchers got acute and convalescent COVID-19 samples from the United States, Italy and Spain.

As for this clone: This specimen includes other DNA sequences encoding the same CDR3.

CDR1 is SGHDN, CDR2 FVKESK, per germline. The CDR3 covers 15 residues. The V end lost 1 base, the J end lost 1 base, and 9 bases lay between the germline ends. Measured with immunoSEQ multiplex PCR; TCRdb has only the in-frame clones, and not every one. The sample has about 140,000 clones, around three quarters seen once. The rearrangement uses TRBV14 and TRBJ2-3; maybe TRBD1 (5 bases). This sequence originates from a middle-aged man with active or convalescent COVID-19. The specimen sequenced was peripheral blood. Here the CDR3 DNA reads TGTGCCAGCAGCCAAGGGGGCTTGGGCACAGATACGCAGTATTTT. This gives the protein CASSQGGLGTDTQYF.